The clone carrying this TCR beta chain was found many times. TCRdb recomputed calls from the 5' RACE reads with MiXCR, one row per CDR3 protein. The sample contains tens of thousands of distinct CDR3 sequences, 4.5% of which appear only once. The data are from a study of T cells of healthy individuals. Germline V gene lookup returns CDR1 DFQATT and CDR2 SNEGSKA (reference sequence). Trimming took off 5 bases at V and 6 bases at J, with 17 bases between the two ends. This CDR3 has 14 residues. The clonotype originates from a human donor in good health. V is TRBV20-1 and J is TRBJ2-4, with D maybe TRBD2 (6 bases). The CDR3 loop reads CSADTGDWGNIQYF. DNA of the CDR3: TGCAGTGCTGATACGGGAGATTGGGGAAACATTCAGTACTTC.